This T cell receptor beta chain is from a study of T-cell memory formation after mild COVID-19. Study-level information: TCR clusters were mostly donor specific. General study results and limits: CD4+ contracting clones were mainly CM and EM; CD8+ ones, EMRA. Clones that shrank (day 15 to 85) were balanced CD4/CD8, whereas later expanders leaned CD4+.

5'RACE, which relied on constant-segment primers, yielded TCR alpha and TCR beta cDNA libraries carrying sample barcodes and UMIs. MiXCR, applied by TCRdb to the 5' RACE reads, yields one record per CDR3 protein. Here the sample spans approximately 230,000 distinct CDR3 sequences, less than 20% being singletons. The ends were cut back, 2 bases at V and 3 bases at J, with 8 bases in the middle. CDR1 SGHKS and CDR2 YYEKEE come from the germline V gene (reference sequence). The CDR3 spans 13 residues. Only a few counts were recorded for this clonotype. What it binds is not known. The chain joins TRBV5-5 to TRBJ2-5; unclear D gene. This sequence originates from a man aged 18 to 29 who had mild COVID-19 (a few samples of this study predate the infection). Cell type and time point are not known. Specimen: PBMCs or a T cell subset sorted from them (not recorded which). The CDR3 is CASSFLLKETQYF. The CDR3 DNA reads TGTGCCAGCAGCTTCCTGTTAAAAGAGACCCAGTACTTC.